This is a list of T cell receptor beta chains from one sample in a study of blood T cells in healthy people across ages. TCRdb re-called the 5' RACE reads through MiXCR, storing one row per CDR3 protein. The table lists hundreds of thousands of distinct CDR3 sequences, over 20% of them singletons. Sample: blood. The receptor source for this set is a man between 65 and 85 years old in good health. The CDR3 runs from the conserved cysteine through the conserved F or W. D genes are given only for firm matches. Rows may omit the clone size; those that give it use once, few, many or a size class.

j_call,clone_size,v_call,d_call,cdr3_nt,cdr3_aa
TRBJ2-2,NA,TRBV5-1,NA,TGCGCCAGCACCCCTCAGGCGGGCACCGGGGAGCTGTTTTTT,CASTPQAGTGELFF
TRBJ1-5,many,TRBV18,TRBD1,TGTGCCAGCTCCAGAGACAGGGCGAGCAATCAGCCCCAGCATTTT,CASSRDRASNQPQHF
TRBJ2-3,NA,TRBV10-3,TRBD2,TGTGCCATCAATCAGGGACTAGCGGGGGCGGAGGGGGATACGCAGTATTTT,CAINQGLAGAEGDTQYF
TRBJ2-1,NA,TRBV12-5,TRBD2,TGTGCTAGTGGCTCCGGGACTAGCGGGAAATACAATGAGCAGTTCTTC,CASGSGTSGKYNEQFF
TRBJ1-1,few,TRBV7-6,NA,TGTGCCAGCAGCTTATTAGATTGGAACACTGAAGCTTTCTTT,CASSLLDWNTEAFF
TRBJ2-4,many,TRBV30,NA,TGTGCTATGAGGTCAGGGGCCCTAGCCAAAAACATTCAGTACTTC,CAMRSGALAKNIQYF
TRBJ1-4,many,TRBV20-1,NA,TGCAGTGCTAGTGGCGGGGGGGGTAATGAAAAACTGTTTTTT,CSASGGGGNEKLFF
TRBJ1-4,few,TRBV4-3,TRBD1,TGCGCCAGCAGCCAAGGTGGGGTCGCGGACAGGGGGAAAAAACTGTTTTTT,CASSQGGVADRGKKLFF
TRBJ1-1,few,TRBV3-1,NA,TGTGCCAGCAGCCAAGCGGACAGGAACACTGAAGCTTTCTTT,CASSQADRNTEAFF
TRBJ2-1,NA,TRBV12-3/TRBV12-4,NA,TGTGCCGGCAGTTCCGGGACCCCCCTCTCGTTCTTC,CAGSSGTPLSFF
TRBJ1-2,NA,TRBV29-1,NA,TGCAGCGTTGGTCAATCAGAGACTAACTATGGCTACACCTTC,CSVGQSETNYGYTF
TRBJ2-7,NA,TRBV12-3/TRBV12-4,NA,TGTGCCAGCAGTTCGGGACTGTGGGTCTACGAGCAGTACTTC,CASSSGLWVYEQYF
TRBJ1-2,few,TRBV20-1,NA,TGCAGTGCTAGTCGGAGGGGATATGGCTACACCTTC,CSASRRGYGYTF
TRBJ2-1,few,TRBV7-8,TRBD2,TGTGCCAGCAGCCCCGGGACTACCCCGTCACGGGAGCAGTTCTTC,CASSPGTTPSREQFF
TRBJ2-3,NA,TRBV5-1,TRBD2,TGCGCCAGCAGGAACGCGGGGGGGTCAGATACGCAGTATTTT,CASRNAGGSDTQYF
TRBJ1-6,NA,TRBV7-8,TRBD1,TGTGCCAGCAGCGTAGGGGGCGTCTATAATTCACCCCTCCACTTT,CASSVGGVYNSPLHF
TRBJ2-3,NA,TRBV20-1,NA,TGCAGTACCCAGGGTGGGTACACAGATGCGCAGTATTTT,CSTQGGYTDAQYF
TRBJ1-2,NA,TRBV29-1,TRBD1,TGCAGCGTGGACAGGTCGAACTATGGCTACACCTTC,CSVDRSNYGYTF
TRBJ2-1,few,TRBV12-3/TRBV12-4,TRBD2,TGTGCCAGCAGCCGTCCGGGACTAGCGGTCCATGAGCAGTTCTTC,CASSRPGLAVHEQFF
TRBJ1-1,NA,TRBV5-8,NA,TGTGCCAGCAGCCGGCCGACAGGCCCTGCTTTCTTT,CASSRPTGPAFF
TRBJ2-5,NA,TRBV3-1,TRBD1,TGTGCCAGCAGCGGCCGGGACAGCAGACAAGAGACCCAGTACTTC,CASSGRDSRQETQYF
TRBJ1-2,many,TRBV28,NA,TGTGCCAGCAGTTTAAGTGGGGCCGGGGGCTACACCTTC,CASSLSGAGGYTF
TRBJ1-2,few,TRBV5-6,NA,TGTGCCAGCAGTATATTTGGGGGAAGCTCTAACTATGGCTACACCTTC,CASSIFGGSSNYGYTF
TRBJ1-2,many,TRBV29-1,TRBD1,TGCAGCGTTCCATTAGGGGACAGAAATTTCTATGGCTACACCTTC,CSVPLGDRNFYGYTF
TRBJ1-6,few,TRBV7-8,NA,TGTGCCAGCAGCTACTCTCCAAGGAATTCACCCCTCCACTTT,CASSYSPRNSPLHF
TRBJ2-7,few,TRBV6-6,TRBD1,TGTGCCAGCAGTTCGACCGGGACAGCATCCTACGAGCAGTACTTC,CASSSTGTASYEQYF
TRBJ2-1,NA,TRBV7-2,NA,TGTGCCAGCAGCCCCAGACTAGAGACTGAGCAGTTCTTC,CASSPRLETEQFF
TRBJ2-3,few,TRBV20-1,TRBD2,TGCAGTGCTAGGGGGGGGATCACAGATACGCAGTATTTT,CSARGGITDTQYF
TRBJ1-2,NA,TRBV12-3/TRBV12-4,TRBD1,TGTGCCAGCAGTTCTCCGGGACAGCCTCAAAGGAGCTACACCTTC,CASSSPGQPQRSYTF
TRBJ2-3,few,TRBV5-1,NA,TGCGCCGGCTCCCGCGGGGATTTCACAGATACGCAGTATTTT,CAGSRGDFTDTQYF
TRBJ2-5,NA,TRBV10-3,TRBD1,TGTGCCATCAGTGATTTGACAGGGGCGGGCCAGTACTTC,CAISDLTGAGQYF
TRBJ1-2,NA,TRBV7-9,NA,TGTGCCAGCAGCTTAGGCTCTGTTAACTATGGCTACACCTTC,CASSLGSVNYGYTF
TRBJ2-5,few,TRBV24-1,NA,TGTGCCACCAGTGATTTGCCATTCAAGACCCAGTACTTC,CATSDLPFKTQYF
TRBJ1-2,few,TRBV24-1,NA,TGTGCCACCAGTGATCCTGCACTAGCGGAGGACTATGGCTACACCTTC,CATSDPALAEDYGYTF
TRBJ2-5,NA,TRBV7-2,NA,TGTGCCAGCAGACCGATTACAGGGCGAGGGGAGACCCAGTACTTC,CASRPITGRGETQYF
TRBJ2-7,NA,TRBV7-9,NA,TGTGCCAGCAAATCGATGGAGGGCTCCTACGAGCAGTACTTC,CASKSMEGSYEQYF
TRBJ2-4,few,TRBV3-1,NA,TGTGCCAGCAGCCTCTCCCAGGGGCGAAACATTCAGTACTTC,CASSLSQGRNIQYF
TRBJ2-4,few,TRBV20-1,NA,TGCATGGGAATGGGGGCCAAAAACATTCAGTACTTC,CMGMGAKNIQYF
TRBJ2-6,few,TRBV4-1,NA,TGCGCCACAGGGGACATCGGAACATCTGGGGCCAACGTCCTGACTTTC,CATGDIGTSGANVLTF
TRBJ1-2,NA,TRBV4-3,NA,TGCGCCAGCAGCCCACAGGATAACTATGGCTACACCTTC,CASSPQDNYGYTF
TRBJ2-2,once,TRBV5-1,NA,TGCGCCAGCAGCCCATCGGACGGGGTGAACGCCGGGGAGCTGTTTTTC,CASSPSDGVNAGELFF
TRBJ2-3,few,TRBV4-1,NA,TGCGCCAGCAGCCAAGGTGGCAGAGAAGATACGCAGTATTTT,CASSQGGREDTQYF
TRBJ1-4,NA,TRBV20-1,NA,TGCAGTGCTAGTCGGGGTGGTGAAAAACTGTTTTTT,CSASRGGEKLFF